This T cell receptor beta chain was profiled in a study of response to subunit inactivated influenza vaccine. Study results and limitations: There was a suggestion from the authors that each seasonal influenza vaccination recruits few new T cells.

This CDR3 has 16 amino acids. In germline, CDR1 is MNHEY, CDR2 SMNVEV (reference sequence). The J segment lost 5 bases and the V segment lost 4 bases, leaving 9 bases of the junction unmatched. This clonotype was seen many times. The antigen remains undetermined. TCRdb itself ran the RT-PCR reads through MiXCR, one entry per CDR3 protein. This sample has roughly 700,000 distinct CDR3 sequences, with 15% to 19% found just once. This TCR came from a man over 45 who received an inactivated influenza vaccine. The chain has TRBV27 and TRBJ2-1; TRBD2 agrees at 9 bases. This specimen consisted of PBMCs from blood, obtained 12 days after vaccination. The CDR3 DNA sequence: TGTGCCAGCAGTTATATCGCGGGGGGGGACAACAATGAGCAGTTCTTC. Protein product: CASSYIAGGDNNEQFF.